Given below is one TCR beta chain in context. This record comes from a study of blood T cell repertoires in COVID-19. The wider study: Acute and convalescent COVID-19 specimens originated in the United States, Italy and Spain. T cells, B-cell-depleted T cells, or PBMCs provided the cDNA or gDNA that served as material.

Study processing details: Scientists estimated how many nucleated cells there were by amplifying reference gene primers. Using immunoSEQ multiplex PCR, the repertoire was profiled, and TCRdb retains in-frame clones only, with some absent. V, J and clone size are taken as reported in that table, and D and trimming were inferred from the DNA itself. The data hold roughly 240,000 clones, with 86% observed a single time. This CDR3 has 15 residues. Germline V CDR1 and CDR2: SGDLS, YYNGEE. V lost 5 bases to trimming and J lost 4 bases, with 15 bases between them. Sequencing was performed on peripheral blood. J is TRBJ2-2 and V is TRBV9; weak D call: TRBD1 (5 bases). The TCR sequence derives from a woman aged 55-69 years who had recovered from COVID-19. The CDR3 region has the DNA TGTGCCAGCAGTACCCATGGGGCGCGCACCGGGGAGCTGTTTTTT. Residues: CASSTHGARTGELFF.